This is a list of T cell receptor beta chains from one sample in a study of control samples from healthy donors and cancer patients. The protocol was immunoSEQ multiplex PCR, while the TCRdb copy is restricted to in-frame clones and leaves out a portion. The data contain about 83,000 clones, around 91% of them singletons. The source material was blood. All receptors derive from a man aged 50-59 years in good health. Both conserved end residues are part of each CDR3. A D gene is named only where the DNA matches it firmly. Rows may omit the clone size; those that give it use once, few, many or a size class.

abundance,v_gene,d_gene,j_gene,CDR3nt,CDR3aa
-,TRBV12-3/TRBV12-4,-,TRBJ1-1,TGTGCCACCCGGGCGTGGATGAACACTGAAGCTTTCTTT,CATRAWMNTEAFF
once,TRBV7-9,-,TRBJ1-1,TGTGCCAGCAGCTTGTCCACGGGGACTGAAGCTTTCTTT,CASSLSTGTEAFF
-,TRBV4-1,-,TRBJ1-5,TGCGCCAGCAGCCAAAATTCTAGGGGGTATCAGCCCCAGCATTTT,CASSQNSRGYQPQHF
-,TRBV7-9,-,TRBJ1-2,TGTGCCAGCAGCTATAAAGGAAACTATGGCTACACCTTC,CASSYKGNYGYTF
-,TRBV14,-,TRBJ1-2,TGTGCCAGCAGCCAAGTGGGCGGTGAAGGCTACACCTTC,CASSQVGGEGYTF
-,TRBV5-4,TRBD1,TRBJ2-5,TGTGCCAGCAGCCAGGGACAGAGACAAGAGACCCAGTACTTC,CASSQGQRQETQYF
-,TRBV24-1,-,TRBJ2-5,TGTGCCACCCGGGGAAGGGGGCAAGAGACCCAGTACTTC,CATRGRGQETQYF
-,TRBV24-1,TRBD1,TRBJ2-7,TGTGCCACCAGTGATTTTGGCAGGGGGTCGATCTACGAGCAGTACTTC,CATSDFGRGSIYEQYF
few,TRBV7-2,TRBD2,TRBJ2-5,TGTGCCAGCAGCAGAAAACCGGGACTAGCGTTTCCAGAGACCCAGTACTTC,CASSRKPGLAFPETQYF
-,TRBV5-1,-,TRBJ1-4,TGCGCCAGCAGCCCCCGTACGGCAACTAATGAAAAACTGTTTTTT,CASSPRTATNEKLFF
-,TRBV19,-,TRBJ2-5,TGTGCCAGTAGTTTAGGCCGTTTGACAGGACCACAAGAGACCCAGTACTTC,CASSLGRLTGPQETQYF
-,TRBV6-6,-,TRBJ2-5,TGTGCCAGCAGCAACGGAGGAGCCTACCAAGAGACCCAGTACTTC,CASSNGGAYQETQYF
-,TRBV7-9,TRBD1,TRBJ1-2,TGTGCCAGCAGCTTAGGGGGACCTGACAGGGCCTATGGCTACACCTTC,CASSLGGPDRAYGYTF
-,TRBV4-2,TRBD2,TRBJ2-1,TGTGCCAGCAGCCAAGAACTAGCGGGGGGGTATTCCTACAATGAGCAGTTCTTC,CASSQELAGGYSYNEQFF
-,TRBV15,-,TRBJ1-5,TGTGCCACCTCTCCAGCGTTATGGGGCCAGCCCCAGCATTTT,CATSPALWGQPQHF
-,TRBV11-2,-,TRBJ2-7,TGTGCCAGCAGCGTTTTCGGCGGGTCCTACGAGCAGTACTTC,CASSVFGGSYEQYF